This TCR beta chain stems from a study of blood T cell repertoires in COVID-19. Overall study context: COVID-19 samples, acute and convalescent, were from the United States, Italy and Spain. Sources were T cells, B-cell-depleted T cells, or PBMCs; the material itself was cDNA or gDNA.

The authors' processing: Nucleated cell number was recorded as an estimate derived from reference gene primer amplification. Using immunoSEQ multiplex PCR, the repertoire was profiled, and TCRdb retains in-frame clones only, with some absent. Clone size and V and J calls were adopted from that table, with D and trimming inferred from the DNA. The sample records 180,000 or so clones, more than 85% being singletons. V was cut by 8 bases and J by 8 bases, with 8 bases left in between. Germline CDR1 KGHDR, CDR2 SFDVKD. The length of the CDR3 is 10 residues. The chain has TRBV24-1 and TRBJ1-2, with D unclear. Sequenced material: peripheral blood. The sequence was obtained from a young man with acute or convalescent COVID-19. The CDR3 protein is CATILVGYTF. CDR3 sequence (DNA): TGTGCCACCATACTGGTGGGCTACACCTTC.